Here is one T cell receptor (beta chain) with its context. The antigen remains undetermined. The V and J ends lost 3 bases and 1 base respectively, with 18 bases between them. Germline V gene lookup returns CDR1 DFQATT and CDR2 SNEGSKA (reference sequence). CDR3 length: 16 residues. This entry comes from a study of response to subunit inactivated influenza vaccine. Study-wide findings and caveats: Only a handful of new T cells, the authors suggested, are recruited with each seasonal influenza vaccination.

From the RT-PCR reads, TCRdb called clonotypes with MiXCR, one entry per CDR3 protein. The sample records about 700,000 distinct CDR3 sequences, roughly 14% being singletons. The sequences come from PBMCs from blood, collected 14 to 15 days before vaccination. The chain recombines TRBV20-1 with TRBJ1-1, with no clear D. The receptor's source is a man aged 45 to 65 who received an inactivated influenza vaccine. The CDR3 bases are TGCAGTGCTAGCCGGGGAGGACGGAAGTGGAACACTGAAGCTTTCTTT. This codes for CSASRGGRKWNTEAFF.